The clone carrying this T cell receptor beta chain was detected only a few times. The antigen remains unidentified. Per germline, CDR1 KGHDR and CDR2 SFDVKD. Trimming took off 2 bases at V and 7 bases at J, with 13 bases between the two ends. This CDR3 contains 15 residues. The source of the sample is a study of T-cell memory formation after mild COVID-19. Each CDR3 protein is one row after TCRdb ran MiXCR on the 5' RACE reads. This sample has around 530,000 distinct CDR3 sequences, with about 20% found just once. Points from the study as a whole: Clones that contracted from day 15 to 85 had balanced CD4/CD8; later expanders were CD4+ biased.

The sequencing input was PBMCs or a T cell subset sorted from them (not recorded which). This chain uses TRBV24-1 with TRBJ1-4, with D tentatively TRBD1 (6 bases). The clonotype originates from an adult woman who had mild COVID-19 (a few samples of this study predate the infection). Cell type and time point are not known. In DNA, the CDR3 is TGTGCCACCAGTGATTCAAAGGGGGAGTTTGAAAAACTGTTTTTT. Its translation: CATSDSKGEFEKLFF.